These 23 T cell receptor beta chains came from one sample sequenced in a study of shared clonotypes between healthy human individuals. Some clones are missing from TCRdb's copy, which holds only in-frame ones; the method was immunoSEQ multiplex PCR. Of about 960,000 clones listed, more than 75% were seen once; the top ten hold around 1.4%. The source material was memory CD4+ T cells sorted from blood. Subset specified: CD45RA-negative fraction. Every receptor here comes from a young man in good health.

The gene calls are TRBV5-4 and TRBJ1-4; the D is unclear. Between the trimmed V and J ends, which lost 0 bases and 10 bases, there was a span of 22 bases. The CDR3 is made up of 17 amino acids. The germline V gene has CDR1 SGHNT and CDR2 YYREEE (reference sequence). CDR3 sequence reads: CASSLVMGGKEGGKLFF. The CDR3 bases are TGTGCCAGCAGCTTGGTTATGGGCGGGAAAGAGGGAGGAAAACTGTTTTTT.

The CDR3 coding sequence is TGTGCCAGCAGCCCAGCCCACGTAGGGGAGACCCAGTACTTC. This encodes CASSPAHVGETQYF. V usage is TRBV5-6 and J usage is TRBJ2-5; D ambiguous. Germline CDR1 SGHDT, CDR2 YYEEEE. This CDR3 has 14 amino acids. Trimming took 4 bases from V and 5 from J, leaving 15 bases between them.

This clone turned up a few times. The chain combines TRBV5-5 with TRBJ1-5, with D maybe TRBD1 (5 bases). Trimming took 0 bases from V and 2 from J, leaving 15 bases between them. The CDR3 has 17 amino acids. Germline loops: CDR1 SGHKS, CDR2 YYEKEE (reference sequence). DNA for the CDR3: TGTGCCAGCAGCTTGGTGGGGTTGGGGGAGGGCAATCAGCCCCAGCATTTT. Translated: CASSLVGLGEGNQPQHF.

V gene TRBV30 combines with J gene TRBJ1-1; 7 bases align to TRBD1. Trimming took 1 base from V and 2 from J; bases not matched to a gene: 7. Germline V gene sequence: CDR1 GTSNPN, CDR2 SVGIG (reference sequence). CDR3 length: 15 amino acids. The DNA for the CDR3 is TGTGCCTGGAGTGCACTTGGACAGGCAAACACTGAAGCTTTCTTT. This gives the protein CAWSALGQANTEAFF.

This rearrangement joins TRBV7-2 to TRBJ2-7, with unresolved D. This CDR3 contains 14 residues. Trimming stripped 2 bases from V and 1 base from J, with 9 bases between. The germline V gene has CDR1 SGHTA and CDR2 FQGNSA. The CDR3 region has the DNA TGTGCCAGCAGCTTACCCTCTAAGTCCTACGAGCAGTACTTC. Protein sequence: CASSLPSKSYEQYF.

The table lists this clone with a few counts. This rearrangement joins TRBV30 to TRBJ1-5; D gene ambiguous. The germline gives CDR1 GTSNPN, CDR2 SVGIG (reference sequence). V lost 2 bases and J 7 bases, leaving 12 bases between the germline ends. The CDR3 is made up of 13 amino acids. The CDR3 spells CAWSLATRQPQHF. The CDR3 DNA sequence: TGTGCCTGGAGTCTGGCTACGAGGCAGCCCCAGCATTTT.

The chain links TRBV19 to TRBJ2-1; D gene ambiguous. Deletions cut 6 bases from V and 4 bases from J, with 10 bases between. Germline-derived CDR1 and CDR2 are LNHDA and SQIVND (reference sequence). The CDR3 is 13 amino acids. In DNA form, the CDR3 reads TGTGCCAGTAGGGCTTACTCATACAATGAGCAGTTCTTC. Translation gives CASRAYSYNEQFF.

The rearrangement links TRBV2 to TRBJ1-3; the D is unclear. Trimming removed 4 bases from V and 5 bases from J, with 9 bases in between. Germline V gene data show CDR1 as SNHLY and CDR2 as FYNNEI. This CDR3 contains 13 residues. CDR3 region: CASSAAGRNTIYF. The CDR3 DNA reads as TGTGCCAGCAGTGCGGCCGGGAGAAACACCATATATTTT.

This clone was recorded a few times. The V and J genes are TRBV27 and TRBJ1-3; D ambiguous. This CDR3 region has 14 residues. V was cut by 6 bases and J by 0 bases, with 9 bases left in between. Per germline, CDR1 MNHEY and CDR2 SMNVEV (reference sequence). CDR3 loop: CASRARFSGNTIYF. CDR3 nucleotide sequence: TGTGCCAGCAGGGCCAGGTTCTCTGGAAACACCATATATTTT.

This chain links TRBV7-9 with TRBJ1-5; no clear D gene. V lost 8 bases and J lost 5, with 4 bases in between. The CDR3 loop spans 10 amino acids. CDR1 is SEHNR, CDR2 FQNEAQ, per germline (reference sequence). CDR3 nucleotide sequence: TGTGCCAGCTCGGATCAGCCCCAGCATTTT. Encoded protein: CASSDQPQHF.

This clone appeared once. V is TRBV7-2 and J is TRBJ2-3; no clear D. V lost 2 bases to trimming and J lost 2 bases, with 2 bases between them. Germline CDR1 and CDR2: SGHTA and FQGNSA. CDR3 length: 12 amino acids. This CDR3 is CASSLFTDTQYF. The CDR3 nucleotides are TGTGCCAGCAGCTTATTCACAGATACGCAGTATTTT. The full variable domain, with the rest looked up from reference TRBV7-2 and TRBJ2-3, is GAGVSQSPSNKVTEKGKDVELRCDPISGHTALYWYRQSLGQGLEFLIYFQGNSAPDKSGLPSDRFSAERTGGSVSTLTIQRTQQEDSAVYLCASSLFTDTQYFGPGTRLTVL.

V is TRBV12-5 and J is TRBJ2-4; 7 positions agree with TRBD1. The CDR3 loop spans 14 amino acids. Germline trimming cut 5 bases from V and 4 bases from J; bases unmatched to any gene: 5. Germline V gene sequence: CDR1 LGHNT, CDR2 FRNRAP. The CDR3 spells CASGQGQTKNIQYF. Here the CDR3 DNA reads TGTGCTAGTGGTCAGGGACAGACTAAAAACATTCAGTACTTC.

The chain couples TRBV7-9 to TRBJ2-1; the match to TRBD2 covers 8 bases. Trimming removed 5 bases from V and 8 bases from J; junction bases left unmatched: 5. This CDR3 has 13 amino acids. Germline assignment: CDR1 SEHNR and CDR2 FQNEAQ (reference sequence). The CDR3 DNA reads as TGTGCCAGCAGCCGGACTAGCCAAGATGAGCAGTTCTTC. Its translation is CASSRTSQDEQFF.

V gene TRBV4-1 combines with J gene TRBJ2-7; TRBD1 matches at 9 bases. The V gene's germline CDR1 is MGHRA and CDR2 YSYEKL. The CDR3 loop spans 15 amino acids. Trimming cost V 4 bases and J 2 bases; bases outside gene matches: 6. CDR3 bases: TGCGCCAGCAGCCGGCTCGGACAGGGGCCCTACGAGCAGTACTTC. Translation: CASSRLGQGPYEQYF.

CDR3 loop: CASRRDRGHEQFF. The CDR3 nucleotides are TGTGCCAGCAGACGCGACAGGGGGCATGAGCAGTTCTTC. The chain links TRBV7-3 to TRBJ2-1, with 10 nucleotides matching TRBD1. The ends lost 6 bases at V and 8 bases at J; junction bases unmatched: 4. The CDR3 consists of 13 residues. Germline values: CDR1 SGHTA, CDR2 FQGTGA.

This chain uses TRBV19 with TRBJ1-5; 9 bases match TRBD1. Germline CDR1 and CDR2: LNHDA and SQIVND (reference sequence). The CDR3 has 16 residues. Trimming removed 5 bases from V and 2 bases from J; junction bases left unmatched: 7. DNA of the CDR3: TGTGCCAGTAGTGGGGGACAGGGCTCGGGCAATCAGCCCCAGCATTTT. Translating it yields CASSGGQGSGNQPQHF.

The table lists this clone with a few counts. J is TRBJ2-5 and V is TRBV7-6, with 7 positions matching TRBD2. The CDR3 sequence is 15 residues long. J lost 4 bases, V lost 4 bases, and 9 bases had no gene match. The germline CDR1 and CDR2 sequences are SGHVS and FNYEAQ. In DNA form, the CDR3 reads TGTGCCAGCAGCTCCACTATCGGACTAGGAGAGACCCAGTACTTC. Amino acid sequence: CASSSTIGLGETQYF.

J is TRBJ2-2 and V is TRBV5-6; 10 bases match TRBD1. Germline assignment: CDR1 SGHDT and CDR2 YYEEEE. The ends lost 4 bases at V and 7 bases at J; junction bases unmatched: 7. The CDR3 spans 15 residues. The chain's CDR3 is CASSGRTGGVGELFF. In DNA form, the CDR3 reads TGTGCCAGCAGCGGAAGGACAGGGGGTGTCGGGGAGCTGTTTTTT.

The chain couples TRBV12-5 to TRBJ2-2; TRBD2 matches 9 bases. The CDR3 spans 18 residues. Germline-derived CDR1 and CDR2 are LGHNT and FRNRAP. V gave up 1 base and J gave up 4 bases; unmatched junction bases: 10. CDR3 nucleotide sequence: TGTGCTAGTGGTTTGGGAGCGGGGGGTCCCCGCTTCACCGGGGAGCTGTTTTTT. Translated: CASGLGAGGPRFTGELFF.

This clone appeared once. The chain recombines TRBV5-1 with TRBJ2-7; D possibly corresponds to TRBD1 (6 bases). V lost 2 bases and J lost 1, with 13 bases in between. In germline, CDR1 is SGHRS, CDR2 YFSETQ. CDR3 size: 15 residues. This chain's CDR3 is CASSFSDRRSYEQYF. The DNA for the CDR3 is TGCGCCAGCAGCTTCTCCGACAGGCGTTCCTACGAGCAGTACTTC.

The V and J genes are TRBV5-1 and TRBJ2-3; D might be TRBD1 (5 bases). Germline V gene data show CDR1 as SGHRS and CDR2 as YFSETQ. V was clipped by 2 bases and J by 3 bases, with 10 bases between them. CDR3 length equals 14 residues. This chain's CDR3 is CASSFQGLTDTQYF. CDR3 nucleotide sequence: TGCGCCAGCAGCTTCCAGGGTTTGACAGATACGCAGTATTTT.

The chain couples TRBV7-6 to TRBJ1-1; no reliable D call. The CDR3 is 13 residues long. The germline V gene has CDR1 SGHVS and CDR2 FNYEAQ. With 5 bases removed from V and 4 bases from J, the gap between germline ends came to 11 bases. CDR3 amino acids: CASSTRVGTEAFF. The CDR3 region has the DNA TGTGCCAGCAGCACAAGGGTCGGCACTGAAGCTTTCTTT.

The chain combines TRBV6-6 with TRBJ1-5; D remains unclear. The CDR3 totals 13 residues. Trimming pared 7 bases from V and 7 bases from J, leaving 14 bases between. In germline, CDR1 is MNHNY, CDR2 SVGAGI (reference sequence). As DNA, the CDR3 is TGTGCCAGCAAACAAACGGAGCGCCAGCCCCAGCATTTT. This sequence encodes CASKQTERQPQHF.